This T cell receptor beta chain was captured in a study of radiotherapy plus CTLA-4 blockade in lung cancer. Findings and caveats of the study: Reported findings show early blood T cell clone dynamics, with interferon-beta, best predicted response.

As to this clone: Its antigen is as yet unknown.

V was pared by 6 bases and J by 3 bases, with 7 bases of the junction left unmatched. The CDR3 runs to 15 residues. CDR1 is MNHNY and CDR2 is SVGAGI in the germline V gene (reference sequence). Clones were sequenced by immunoSEQ multiplex PCR, and TCRdb holds only the in-frame ones, with some missing. The sample yields more than 65,000 clones, about four fifths seen once. The chain links TRBV6-6 to TRBJ2-7, with 11 nucleotides matching TRBD2. The TCR comes from a human donor with non-small cell lung cancer who had stable disease on radiotherapy plus ipilimumab. The sample consisted of peripheral blood, taken from a patient treated with radiotherapy plus ipilimumab. Here the CDR3 DNA reads TGTGCCAGCAGGACCGGGACTAGCGGAAACTACGAGCAGTACTTC. It specifies CASRTGTSGNYEQYF.